The text below deals with one T cell receptor beta chain. Its antigen is currently unknown. These data belong to a study of OX40 agonist ivuxolimab in advanced cancers. Study outcomes and limitations: Blood T cells, both CD4+ and CD8+, expanded clonally by week 6 at 0.1 to 3.0 mg/kg.

The CDR3 length is 14 residues. Germline V gene lookup returns CDR1 LGHNA and CDR2 YSLEER. The ends were cut back, 4 bases at V and 3 bases at J, with 13 bases in the middle. Sampled blood was obtained at baseline, cycle 4 day 1, and cycle 7 day 1. Clones were read by immunoSEQ multiplex PCR, and TCRdb kept only the in-frame ones, dropping some. This repertoire shows around 40,000 clones, about 86% found once; its top ten account for 0.3% to 0.4%. Sequences were derived from CD4+ or CD8+ T cells sorted from blood, sampled in a trial of the OX40 agonist ivuxolimab. This sequence joins TRBV4-3 and TRBJ2-7, with D unclear. This clonotype was sampled from an adult with an advanced solid tumor such as melanoma, head and neck, liver or kidney cancer. CDR3 protein: CASSPMVEYYEQYF. The CDR3 bases are TGCGCCAGCAGCCCCATGGTCGAATACTACGAGCAGTACTTC.